This T cell receptor (beta chain) was retrieved from a study of glioma-infiltrating T cells after dendritic cell vaccination. Study-wide background: The vaccine used monocyte-derived dendritic cells pulsed overnight with autologous tumor lysate.

A word on this clone: No antigen is known for it. Within the sample, other DNA sequences also encode this same CDR3.

The study, taken as a whole, reports: The cohort had few patients with full blood and tumor sets.

Primers: 60 V beta forward and 13 J beta reverse. Sequenced by immunoSEQ multiplex PCR; TCRdb stores in-frame clones only, minus some. The sample has about 24,000 clones, roughly 89% seen once. The V and J ends lost 2 bases and 7 bases respectively, with 18 bases between them. This CDR3 comprises 16 residues. Germline CDR1 GTSNPN, CDR2 SVGIG (reference sequence). The time point was: after dendritic cell vaccination, including at tumor progression/relapse. Fresh-frozen tumor tissue and more than two years of survival data were available for all. The input for sequencing was blood, taken after dendritic cell vaccination. The chain employs TRBV30 and TRBJ1-6; D perhaps matches TRBD1 (5 bases). The origin of this receptor is a human donor with glioblastoma. This CDR3 is CAWSPKRGRLNSPLHF. The DNA of the CDR3 is TGTGCCTGGAGTCCGAAGCGGGGACGGCTAAATTCACCCCTCCACTTT. The entire variable domain, with the rest obtained from reference TRBV30 and TRBJ1-6, is as follows: SQTIHQWPATLVQPVGSPLSLECTVEGTSNPNLYWYRQAAGRGLQLLFYSVGIGQISSEVPQNLSASRPQDRQFILSSKKLLLSDSGFYLCAWSPKRGRLNSPLHFGNGTRLTVT.